This T cell receptor beta chain is from a study of identical twins. TCRdb itself ran the 5' RACE reads through MiXCR, one entry per CDR3 protein. The sample records about 730,000 distinct CDR3 sequences, 21% being singletons. This clonotype has a handful of counts. Deletions cut 0 bases from V and 4 bases from J, with 10 bases between. CDR3 length: 15 amino acids. From germline, CDR1 is SGHRS and CDR2 YFSETQ. These data also featured in a second study, about T cells expressing NK-cell markers.

This TCR came from a woman aged 18-29 years in good health. Sequenced material: PBMCs. The chain couples TRBV5-1 to TRBJ2-2; the D gene could be TRBD1 or TRBD2 (6 bases each). In DNA form, the CDR3 reads TGCGCCAGCAGCTTGGAGGGGGGCCTCACCGGGGAGCTGTTTTTT. It encodes CASSLEGGLTGELFF.